The 24 T cell receptor beta chains reported below all come from one sample, sequenced in a study of blood T cell repertoires in COVID-19 (dated by TCRdb to 2019 to 2021). The library was prepared using the immunoSEQ multiplex PCR assay. As stored in TCRdb, this immuneACCESS dataset retains in-frame rearrangements with V and J assigned. A fraction of the clones does not appear; measured against another copy, unresolved V genes explain less than half of the discrepancy, and the remainder lacks a known reason. Present in this sample are a few hundred thousand clones, over 75% of which were seen just once. The ten top clones hold roughly 4.5% of the sample. The sequenced material came from peripheral blood. These receptors were obtained from a man aged 50 or older with acute or convalescent COVID-19.

V gene TRBV2 combines with J gene TRBJ1-3; D is unresolved. V was shortened by 0 bases and J by 4 bases, with 10 bases between the two germline ends. The CDR3 contains 15 residues. CDR1 and CDR2 (germline): SNHLY, FYNNEI. The CDR3 bases are TGTGCCAGCAGTGAAGCTGGGCAAGGAGGAAACACCATATATTTT. Its protein is CASSEAGQGGNTIYF.

The chain employs TRBV7-9 and TRBJ1-2; 7 nucleotides line up with TRBD1. With V trimmed by 0 bases and J by 3 bases, 4 bases remained unmatched. The CDR3 is 15 residues long. Germline assignment: CDR1 SEHNR and CDR2 FQNEAQ (reference sequence). The CDR3 coding sequence is TGTGCCAGCAGCTTAGCGCGAGGGGGCGACTATGGCTACACCTTC. This sequence encodes CASSLARGGDYGYTF.

The rearrangement uses TRBV18 and TRBJ2-2, with D tentatively TRBD1 (6 bases). The ends were cut back, 2 bases at V and 1 base at J, with 14 bases in the middle. The CDR3 is made up of 17 amino acids. Per the germline V gene, CDR1 is KGHSH and CDR2 is LQKENI. The CDR3: CASSPSQGRVNTGELFF. The CDR3 nucleotides are TGTGCCAGCTCACCAAGCCAGGGGAGAGTGAACACCGGGGAGCTGTTTTTT.

V and J are TRBV7-8 and TRBJ1-5, with D possibly TRBD1 on 6 matching bases. Trimming pared 0 bases from V and 4 bases from J, leaving 10 bases between. The V gene's germline CDR1 is SGHVS and CDR2 FQNEAQ. The CDR3 is 15 residues long. The CDR3 loop reads CASSLAGAANQPQHF. In DNA form, the CDR3 reads TGTGCCAGCAGCTTAGCGGGGGCCGCTAATCAGCCCCAGCATTTT.

This chain joins TRBV19 and TRBJ1-4, with D unresolved. The CDR3 spans 17 residues. Trimming cost V 3 bases and J 7 bases, with 21 bases left between them. Looked up from germline, CDR1 is LNHDA and CDR2 is SQIVND (reference sequence). Here the CDR3 DNA reads TGTGCCAGTAGTATCCCCTCTCTGTCCGGCGGGTCTGAAAAACTGTTTTTT. Amino acids: CASSIPSLSGGSEKLFF.

The chain combines TRBV18 with TRBJ1-2; 7 positions agree with TRBD1. CDR1 and CDR2 from the germline V gene are KGHSH and LQKENI. This CDR3 spans 16 amino acids. Germline trimming cut 3 bases from V and 6 bases from J; bases unmatched to any gene: 13. This chain's CDR3 is CASSPLGPTGKDGYTF. CDR3 sequence (DNA): TGTGCCAGCTCACCTTTAGGGCCGACAGGGAAGGATGGCTACACCTTC. Complete variable domain (other parts from reference TRBV18 and TRBJ1-2): NAGVMQNPRHLVRRRGQEARLRCSPMKGHSHVYWYRQLPEEGLKFMVYLQKENIIDESGMPKERFSAEFPKEGPSILRIQQVVRGDSAAYFCASSPLGPTGKDGYTFGSGTRLTVV.

The V call is TRBV4-2, the J call TRBJ1-5; maybe TRBD1 (5 bases). Germline CDR1 is LGHNA and CDR2 is YNFKEQ. The CDR3 loop spans 15 amino acids. V shed 3 bases and J shed 4 bases, with 13 bases lying between them. CDR3 nucleotides: TGTGCCAGCAGCCAGTCGGGGGAGAATAATCAGCCCCAGCATTTT. Amino acids: CASSQSGENNQPQHF.

Only one count was recorded for this clone. This chain joins TRBV25-1 and TRBJ2-7, with 7 bases fitting TRBD2. V was pared by 4 bases and J by 1 base, with 4 bases of the junction left unmatched. The CDR3 is 14 amino acids. Germline V gives CDR1 MGHDK, CDR2 SYGVNS. CDR3 sequence: CASSAGEGSYEQYF. The CDR3 DNA sequence: TGTGCCAGCAGTGCTGGGGAGGGATCCTACGAGCAGTACTTC.

This chain joins TRBV3-1 (or the pseudogene TRBV3-2) and TRBJ2-5, with TRBD2 matching over 11 bases. Per the germline V gene, CDR1 is LGHDT and CDR2 is YNNKEL (reference sequence). The CDR3 is 18 amino acids. V trimming: 1 base; J trimming: 5 bases; junction bases outside the gene matches: 12. The CDR3: CASSQGALAGGRLETQYF. The CDR3 coding sequence is TGTGCCAGCAGCCAAGGGGCCCTAGCGGGGGGAAGGTTGGAGACCCAGTACTTC.

The rearrangement links TRBV6-5 to TRBJ1-6; no firm D call. The CDR3 length is 15 residues. Trimming removed 7 bases from V and 6 bases from J, with 16 bases in between. Germline CDR1 MNHEY, CDR2 SVGAGI. CDR3 residues: CASNPQRFLNSPLHF. CDR3 nucleotide sequence: TGTGCCAGCAACCCGCAGAGGTTCCTTAATTCACCCCTCCACTTT.

The J gene is TRBJ1-2, the V gene TRBV2; 9 bases agree with TRBD1. Germline CDR1 and CDR2: SNHLY and FYNNEI. The CDR3 extends over 16 amino acids. V was pared by 6 bases and J by 8 bases, with 16 bases of the junction left unmatched. CDR3 amino acids: CASRAGTGWGIEGYTF. DNA for the CDR3: TGTGCCAGCAGAGCCGGGACAGGGTGGGGGATTGAGGGCTACACCTTC. Drawing the rest from reference TRBV2 and TRBJ1-2, the complete variable domain is EPEVTQTPSHQVTQMGQEVILRCVPISNHLYFYWYRQILGQKVEFLVSFYNNEISEKSEIFDDQFSVERPDGSNFTLKIRSTKLEDSAMYFCASRAGTGWGIEGYTFGSGTRLTVV.

J is TRBJ1-2 and V is TRBV2; possible D gene TRBD1, 6 bases. Trimming removed 8 bases from V and 5 bases from J, with 12 bases in between. CDR1 SNHLY and CDR2 FYNNEI come from the germline V gene. This CDR3 is 12 amino acids long. The CDR3 sequence: CASRGQIYGYTF. As DNA, the CDR3 is TGTGCCAGCCGAGGACAGATTTATGGCTACACCTTC. The full variable domain, with the rest looked up from reference TRBV2 and TRBJ1-2, is EPEVTQTPSHQVTQMGQEVILRCVPISNHLYFYWYRQILGQKVEFLVSFYNNEISEKSEIFDDQFSVERPDGSNFTLKIRSTKLEDSAMYFCASRGQIYGYTFGSGTRLTVV.

This chain connects TRBV7-8 to TRBJ1-1; 7 positions match TRBD1. Losses at the gene ends were 3 bases for V and 2 bases for J; bases not matched to a gene: 12. The germline CDR1 and CDR2 sequences are SGHVS and FQNEAQ. The CDR3 has 17 amino acids. CDR3 bases: TGTGCCAGCAGCTTCGTACAGGGGCGACTCCTTAACACTGAAGCTTTCTTT. Translation gives CASSFVQGRLLNTEAFF. The full variable domain, rest sourced from reference TRBV7-8 and TRBJ1-1, is GAGVSQSPRYKVAKRGQDVALRCDPISGHVSLFWYQQALGQGPEFLTYFQNEAQLDKSGLPSDRFFAERPEGSVSTLKIQRTQQEDSAVYLCASSFVQGRLLNTEAFFGQGTRLTVV.

V usage is TRBV5-1 and J usage is TRBJ1-2; D is uncertain. Trimming took off 4 bases at V and 5 bases at J, with 18 bases between the two ends. CDR1 is SGHRS and CDR2 is YFSETQ in the germline V gene. The CDR3 sequence is 15 residues long. The CDR3 protein is CASSVDISVGYGYTF. The CDR3 DNA sequence: TGCGCCAGCAGCGTCGACATAAGTGTTGGGTATGGCTACACCTTC.

The rearrangement uses TRBV20-1 and TRBJ1-4; TRBD1 matches at 8 bases. Germline V gives CDR1 DFQATT, CDR2 SNEGSKA (reference sequence). The CDR3 sequence is 15 residues long. V lost 3 bases and J lost 5; bases outside the gene matches: 8. The chain's CDR3 is CSASPRQGRNEKLFF. The CDR3 region has the DNA TGCAGTGCTAGTCCTCGACAGGGGAGGAATGAAAAACTGTTTTTT.

The chain has TRBV5-1 and TRBJ1-1; 7 nucleotides line up with TRBD1. The length of the CDR3 is 15 residues. Germline CDR1 reads SGHRS; CDR2 reads YFSETQ. Trimming removed 3 bases from V and 7 bases from J; junction bases left unmatched: 12. CDR3 amino acids: CASSSGTEVFNEAFF. The CDR3 bases are TGCGCCAGCAGCTCGGGGACAGAGGTGTTCAATGAAGCTTTCTTT.

V is TRBV18 and J is TRBJ2-6; 9 bases are shared with TRBD1. J gave up 0 bases and V 5 bases, and 8 bases lay outside the gene matches. CDR1 and CDR2 from the germline V gene are KGHSH and LQKENI. The CDR3 covers 18 residues. The CDR3 loop reads CASSSRDRVFSGANVLTF. The CDR3 DNA sequence: TGTGCCAGCTCATCCCGGGACAGGGTGTTCTCTGGGGCCAACGTCCTGACTTTC.

This rearrangement joins TRBV10-3 to TRBJ2-5; D is possibly TRBD2 (6 bases). Per germline, CDR1 ENHRY and CDR2 SYGVKD. The ends were cut back, 3 bases at V and 3 bases at J, with 29 bases in the middle. There are 20 residues in the CDR3. The CDR3, as DNA: TGTGCCATCAGTGACCCACGCGTTGGGATACGCCGGGACTGGGAAGAGACCCAGTACTTC. Translated: CAISDPRVGIRRDWEETQYF.

This chain uses TRBV18 with TRBJ1-5; possibly TRBD1 for D (6 bases). The CDR3 spans 15 residues. With 3 bases removed from V and 2 bases from J, the gap between germline ends came to 11 bases. CDR1 KGHSH and CDR2 LQKENI come from the germline V gene. CDR3 amino acids: CASSPTGWGNQPQHF. Here the CDR3 DNA reads TGTGCCAGCTCACCTACAGGGTGGGGCAATCAGCCCCAGCATTTT.

The chain recombines TRBV5-1 with TRBJ2-7, with D unresolved. The CDR3 extends over 11 amino acids. The germline V and J ends were trimmed by 4 bases and 3 bases, with 5 bases remaining between them. Germline values: CDR1 SGHRS, CDR2 YFSETQ. CDR3 residues: CASSELYEQYF. CDR3 DNA sequence: TGCGCCAGCAGCGAGCTCTACGAGCAGTACTTC. Full variable domain (outside the CDR3, taken from reference TRBV5-1 and TRBJ2-7): KAGVTQTPRYLIKTRGQQVTLSCSPISGHRSVSWYQQTPGQGLQFLFEYFSETQRNKGNFPGRFSGRQFSNSRSEMNVSTLELGDSALYLCASSELYEQYFGPGTRLTVT.

The chain joins TRBV6-5 to TRBJ2-1; 7 bases agree with TRBD1. The CDR3 is 14 residues long. With 5 bases clipped from V and 3 bases from J, the junction kept 4 bases outside the gene matches. The germline CDR1 and CDR2 sequences are MNHEY and SVGAGI. The CDR3 nucleotides read TGTGCCAGCAGTAGCCGGGACAGCTACAATGAGCAGTTCTTC. Translated: CASSSRDSYNEQFF.

The genes are TRBV5-1 and TRBJ1-3, with 9 bases lining up with TRBD1. CDR3 size: 17 residues. The germline gives CDR1 SGHRS, CDR2 YFSETQ. V lost 2 bases, J lost 0 bases, and 6 bases stayed unmatched. The CDR3 region has the DNA TGCGCCAGCAGCTTCGGGACAGGGTACCGCTCTGGAAACACCATATATTTT. Protein sequence: CASSFGTGYRSGNTIYF.

This chain links TRBV29-1 with TRBJ1-5; a possible D gene is TRBD1 (6 bases). Trimming pared 5 bases from V and 0 bases from J, leaving 8 bases between. The CDR3 consists of 13 residues. Germline V lookup: CDR1 SQVTM, CDR2 ANQGSEA. CDR3 in DNA: TGCAGCGTTCGACAGGATAGCAATCAGCCCCAGCATTTT. Its translation is CSVRQDSNQPQHF.

V gene TRBV29-1 combines with J gene TRBJ1-2; no firm D call. CDR1 is SQVTM, CDR2 ANQGSEA, per germline. V was pared by 4 bases and J by 0 bases, with 9 bases between. The CDR3 is made up of 13 amino acids. CDR3 protein: CSVARGSNYGYTF. Written as DNA, the CDR3 is TGCAGCGTTGCTCGCGGGTCTAACTATGGCTACACCTTC.